Given below is one T cell receptor (beta chain) in context. Data came from immunoSEQ multiplex PCR; TCRdb stores just in-frame clones and leaves some out. Among 110,000 to 150,000 clones, roughly 85% were seen once, and the ten largest hold 2.5% to 3%. This sample stems from a study of blood T cell repertoires in COVID-19. In the study overall: Italy, Spain and the United States were the sources of the convalescent and acute COVID-19 samples. T cells, B-cell-depleted T cells, or PBMCs supplied cDNA or gDNA.

Germline loops: CDR1 SQVTM, CDR2 ANQGSEA. There are 13 residues in the CDR3. Trimming removed 7 bases from V and 4 bases from J, with 16 bases in between. Sequenced: peripheral blood. This clonotype was obtained from a man aged 50-60 years with acute or convalescent COVID-19. V and J are TRBV29-1 and TRBJ1-2; D might be TRBD1 (6 bases). CDR3 sequence reads: CSARTGLSYGYTF. CDR3 nucleotide sequence: TGCAGCGCCAGAACAGGGTTGAGCTATGGCTACACCTTC. The full variable domain, its missing parts supplied by reference TRBV29-1 and TRBJ1-2, is SAVISQKPSRDICQRGTSLTIQCQVDSQVTMMFWYRQQPGQSLTLIATANQGSEATYESGFVIDKFPISRPNLTFSTLTVSNMSPEDSSIYLCSARTGLSYGYTFGSGTRLTVV.